This entry lists 27 T cell receptor beta chains sequenced from one sample in a study of control samples from healthy donors and cancer patients. Repertoires were generated with immunoSEQ multiplex PCR, while TCRdb's copy carries only in-frame clones and drops some. This table holds 150,000 to 200,000 clones, around 88% found once. Sequenced input: blood. The receptor set was obtained from a man aged 18 to 30 in good health.

The V call is TRBV19, the J call TRBJ1-1, with D unclear. CDR1 is LNHDA, CDR2 SQIVND, per germline (reference sequence). The CDR3 consists of 14 residues. Trimming cost V 1 base and J 4 bases, with 10 bases left between them. CDR3 loop: CASSIAVRGTEAFF. In DNA form, the CDR3 reads TGTGCCAGTAGTATAGCAGTTCGGGGCACTGAAGCTTTCTTT. The variable domain in full, completed from reference TRBV19 and TRBJ1-1, reads DGGITQSPKYLFRKEGQNVTLSCEQNLNHDAMYWYRQDPGQGLRLIYYSQIVNDFQKGDIAEGYSVSREKKESFPLTVTSAQKNPTAFYLCASSIAVRGTEAFFGQGTRLTVV.

As to this clone: This specimen includes other DNA sequences encoding the same CDR3. This chain connects TRBV5-1 to TRBJ1-4, with 7 bases that match TRBD1. The V gene end was trimmed by 1 base and the J gene end by 7 bases; junction bases not matched to a gene: 4. The CDR3 is 14 residues long. From germline, CDR1 is SGHRS and CDR2 YFSETQ. The CDR3 protein is CASSLTGEGEKLFF. CDR3 coding DNA: TGCGCCAGCAGCTTGACAGGGGAAGGTGAAAAACTGTTTTTT.

The V gene is TRBV5-1, the J gene TRBJ1-1; the D is unclear. The germline gives CDR1 SGHRS, CDR2 YFSETQ. Between the trimmed V and J ends, which lost 0 bases and 7 bases, there was a span of 7 bases. The CDR3 extends over 12 amino acids. CDR3: CASSLGDREAFF. The CDR3 DNA sequence: TGCGCCAGCAGCTTGGGCGATCGTGAAGCTTTCTTT.

V is TRBV12-3 or TRBV12-4 and J is TRBJ2-1, with 8 positions matching TRBD2. V shed 3 bases, J shed 8 bases, and the junction held 3 bases outside the gene matches. There are 13 residues in the CDR3. CDR3 coding DNA: TGTGCCAGCAGTTTGTTTAGCGGGGATGAGCAGTTCTTC. This encodes CASSLFSGDEQFF.

The chain recombines TRBV19 with TRBJ1-6, with D perhaps TRBD1 (5 bases). This CDR3 has 16 amino acids. Germline V gene sequence: CDR1 LNHDA, CDR2 SQIVND (reference sequence). V was shortened by 4 bases and J by 0 bases, with 10 bases between the two germline ends. The CDR3 loop is CASSTLTDSYNSPLHF. DNA for the CDR3: TGTGCCAGTAGTACCCTGACAGACTCCTATAATTCACCCCTCCACTTT. The variable domain in full, completed from reference TRBV19 and TRBJ1-6, reads DGGITQSPKYLFRKEGQNVTLSCEQNLNHDAMYWYRQDPGQGLRLIYYSQIVNDFQKGDIAEGYSVSREKKESFPLTVTSAQKNPTAFYLCASSTLTDSYNSPLHFGNGTRLTVT.

The chain combines TRBV18 with TRBJ2-3; 8 nucleotides match TRBD2. V was pared by 6 bases and J by 4 bases, with 18 bases of the junction left unmatched. The germline V gene has CDR1 KGHSH and CDR2 LQKENI. The CDR3 runs to 18 residues. The CDR3 loop is CASSQTPPARGGPDTQYF. CDR3 coding DNA: TGTGCCAGCTCTCAAACGCCCCCGGCACGGGGGGGCCCAGATACGCAGTATTTT.

The table lists this clone with a few counts. The chain carries TRBV2 and TRBJ1-1; unclear D gene. The ends were cut back, 4 bases at V and 0 bases at J, with 12 bases in the middle. CDR3 length: 15 amino acids. Per the germline V gene, CDR1 is SNHLY and CDR2 is FYNNEI. CDR3 residues: CASSARTSMNTEAFF. The CDR3 coding sequence is TGTGCCAGCAGTGCCCGGACTTCCATGAACACTGAAGCTTTCTTT.

This chain connects TRBV7-8 to TRBJ1-4; D perhaps matches TRBD1 (6 bases). The CDR3 has 14 amino acids. Germline CDR1 SGHVS, CDR2 FQNEAQ. V lost 3 bases, J lost 8 bases, and 13 bases lay in between. The CDR3 region is CASSFQVGQEKLFF. The CDR3 DNA sequence: TGTGCCAGCAGCTTCCAAGTTGGACAGGAAAAACTGTTTTTT. The full variable domain, with the rest looked up from reference TRBV7-8 and TRBJ1-4, is GAGVSQSPRYKVAKRGQDVALRCDPISGHVSLFWYQQALGQGPEFLTYFQNEAQLDKSGLPSDRFFAERPEGSVSTLKIQRTQQEDSAVYLCASSFQVGQEKLFFGSGTQLSVL.

J is TRBJ1-6 and V is TRBV27; 8 positions match TRBD1. V lost 3 bases, J lost 6 bases, and 7 bases stayed unmatched. Germline loops: CDR1 MNHEY, CDR2 SMNVEV (reference sequence). The CDR3 extends over 16 amino acids. For the CDR3, the DNA is TGTGCCAGCAGTTTCAATCCGGGACAGGTTAATTCACCCCTCCACTTT. Residues: CASSFNPGQVNSPLHF.

The chain has TRBV15 and TRBJ2-1; TRBD2 matches at 14 bases. CDR3 size: 15 residues. Per the germline V gene, CDR1 is LNHNV and CDR2 is YYDKDF (reference sequence). V was pared by 5 bases and J by 10 bases, with 7 bases of the junction left unmatched. Here the CDR3 DNA reads TGTGCCACCAGCGCCGGGACTAGCGGGGGTTTAGAGCAGTTCTTC. Its translation: CATSAGTSGGLEQFF.

This chain joins TRBV7-9 and TRBJ1-1; D is possibly TRBD1 (6 bases). V was trimmed by 5 bases and J by 2 bases, leaving 18 bases between them. CDR1 is SEHNR, CDR2 FQNEAQ, per germline (reference sequence). This CDR3 is built from 16 residues. CDR3 sequence (DNA): TGTGCCAGCAGCAGACGAGGGCAGGGGACCAACACTGAAGCTTTCTTT. Translation: CASSRRGQGTNTEAFF. Combining the CDR3 with reference TRBV7-9 and TRBJ1-1 gives the whole variable domain DTGVSQNPRHKITKRGQNVTFRCDPISEHNRLYWYRQTLGQGPEFLTYFQNEAQLEKSRLLSDRFSAERPKGSFSTLEIQRTEQGDSAMYLCASSRRGQGTNTEAFFGQGTRLTVV.

The genes are TRBV28 and TRBJ2-7; weak D call: TRBD2 (7 bases). The CDR3 consists of 12 residues. CDR1 is MDHEN, CDR2 SYDVKM, per germline. The germline V and J ends were trimmed by 8 bases and 4 bases, with 12 bases remaining between them. For the CDR3, the DNA is TGTGCCAGCCGGGGGGCTACTTACGAGCAGTACTTC. This encodes CASRGATYEQYF.

CDR3 DNA: TGTGCCAGCAGCTTAGCGGGTAGGCCGGACTACAATGAGCAGTTCTTC. As protein: CASSLAGRPDYNEQFF. The rearrangement links TRBV7-8 to TRBJ2-1; D uncertain. The CDR3 consists of 16 residues. V lost 0 bases and J 3 bases, leaving 12 bases between the germline ends. From germline, CDR1 is SGHVS and CDR2 FQNEAQ.

The chain is built from TRBV14 and TRBJ1-2, with TRBD1 matching over 10 bases. V shed 6 bases, J shed 7 bases, and the junction held 5 bases outside the gene matches. The CDR3 is 13 amino acids. Germline values: CDR1 SGHDN, CDR2 FVKESK. CDR3 protein: CASRRQGAGGYTF. The CDR3 region has the DNA TGTGCCAGCAGGCGACAGGGGGCAGGTGGCTACACCTTC.

The sample holds one count of this clone. The rearrangement uses TRBV30 and TRBJ1-6, with D possibly being TRBD1 (5 bases). V gave up 5 bases and J gave up 6 bases, with 11 bases separating them. Germline V lookup: CDR1 GTSNPN, CDR2 SVGIG (reference sequence). The CDR3 loop spans 13 amino acids. This chain's CDR3 is CAWQTGPNSPLHF. The CDR3 DNA follows: TGTGCCTGGCAGACGGGACCTAATTCACCCCTCCACTTT. Full variable domain (rest looked up from reference TRBV30 and TRBJ1-6): SQTIHQWPATLVQPVGSPLSLECTVEGTSNPNLYWYRQAAGRGLQLLFYSVGIGQISSEVPQNLSASRPQDRQFILSSKKLLLSDSGFYLCAWQTGPNSPLHFGNGTRLTVT.

The chain employs TRBV28 and TRBJ1-1; D call uncertain. V dropped 6 bases and J dropped 0 bases, with 11 bases sitting between them. The CDR3 loop spans 14 amino acids. Germline CDR1 is MDHEN and CDR2 is SYDVKM. This chain's CDR3 is CASRNRRMNTEAFF. The CDR3 bases are TGTGCCAGCAGGAACCGGAGAATGAACACTGAAGCTTTCTTT.

This chain links TRBV2 with TRBJ2-4; possibly TRBD2 for D (6 bases). Trimming removed 2 bases from V and 6 bases from J, with 17 bases in between. This CDR3 has 16 residues. The germline gives CDR1 SNHLY, CDR2 FYNNEI. CDR3 amino acids: CASSEMGLLYRNIQYF. DNA for the CDR3: TGTGCCAGCAGTGAAATGGGACTCCTCTATAGAAACATTCAGTACTTC.

The V and J genes are TRBV19 and TRBJ2-1; 12 nucleotides agree with TRBD2. CDR1 and CDR2 from the germline V gene are LNHDA and SQIVND (reference sequence). This CDR3 is 16 amino acids long. Trimming removed 0 bases from V and 4 bases from J; junction bases left unmatched: 1. CDR3 in DNA: TGTGCCAGTAGTATAGAGGGACTAGCGGGTTACAATGAGCAGTTCTTC. It codes for CASSIEGLAGYNEQFF.

The V gene is TRBV12-3 or TRBV12-4, the J gene TRBJ1-1, with D possibly being TRBD1 (6 bases). The CDR3 runs 12 residues. Trimming took off 3 bases at V and 11 bases at J, with 13 bases between the two ends. CDR3 protein: CASSFSGGWAFF. The CDR3 nucleotides are TGTGCCAGCAGTTTCTCTGGGGGCTGGGCTTTCTTT.

About this clone itself: Different DNA sequences within this sample yield the same CDR3. This chain joins TRBV28 and TRBJ2-3; D uncertain. With 3 bases removed from V and 5 bases from J, the gap between germline ends came to 3 bases. The CDR3 consists of 11 residues. CDR1 is MDHEN, CDR2 SYDVKM, per germline. CDR3: CASSLGDTQYF. The CDR3 DNA is TGTGCCAGCAGTTTGGGAGATACGCAGTATTTT.

This chain joins TRBV27 and TRBJ2-2, with TRBD1 as a possible D gene (6 bases). The CDR3 has 17 residues. With 5 bases removed from V and 3 bases from J, the gap between germline ends came to 19 bases. Germline V CDR1 and CDR2: MNHEY, SMNVEV (reference sequence). In DNA, the CDR3 is TGTGCCAGCAGTACCACACAGGGTGCGACGGACACCGGGGAGCTGTTTTTT. Protein sequence: CASSTTQGATDTGELFF.

This clone is a singleton in its sample. The rearrangement joins TRBV9 to TRBJ1-1; D is possibly TRBD1 (6 bases). From germline, CDR1 is SGDLS and CDR2 YYNGEE. The CDR3 is made up of 15 amino acids. V shed 4 bases and J shed 4 bases, with 17 bases lying between them. In nucleotides, the CDR3 is TGTGCCAGCAGCCCGAGGGGGGGGCTCGGCACTGAAGCTTTCTTT. This sequence encodes CASSPRGGLGTEAFF.

The chain uses TRBV2 and TRBJ1-1; D is unclear. Germline V gene data show CDR1 as SNHLY and CDR2 as FYNNEI. The CDR3 contains 12 residues. The CDR3 loop is CASEFSATEAFF. DNA of the CDR3: TGTGCTTCCGAGTTTAGCGCCACTGAAGCTTTCTTT.

The rearrangement links TRBV6-5 to TRBJ2-7; 7 bases align to TRBD1. The germline CDR1 and CDR2 sequences are MNHEY and SVGAGI. The CDR3 length is 15 residues. The ends lost 2 bases at V and 2 bases at J; junction bases unmatched: 6. CDR3 bases: TGTGCCAGCAGTTACCGGGCAGGGGGTCCCTACGAGCAGTACTTC. Translated, it gives CASSYRAGGPYEQYF.

The chain has TRBV30 and TRBJ2-2; D is unclear. Trimming took 2 bases from V and 5 from J, leaving 18 bases between them. In germline, CDR1 is GTSNPN, CDR2 SVGIG (reference sequence). There are 16 residues in the CDR3. The CDR3 is CAWSHPRQRPTGELFF. CDR3 DNA sequence: TGTGCCTGGAGTCACCCCCGCCAGCGTCCGACCGGGGAGCTGTTTTTT.

The chain recombines TRBV27 with TRBJ1-2; D is perhaps TRBD1 (5 bases). CDR1 MNHEY and CDR2 SMNVEV come from the germline V gene (reference sequence). The CDR3 is made up of 15 amino acids. V was trimmed by 5 bases and J by 0 bases, leaving 13 bases between them. The CDR3 region has the DNA TGTGCCAGCAGTCTTGCGGGACCTACTAACTATGGCTACACCTTC. Protein: CASSLAGPTNYGYTF.

J is TRBJ1-2 and V is TRBV7-2; D call uncertain. The length of the CDR3 is 14 residues. Per the germline V gene, CDR1 is SGHTA and CDR2 is FQGNSA. V shed 1 base and J shed 6 bases, with 12 bases lying between them. CDR3 region: CASSLGRRADGYTF. CDR3 coding DNA: TGTGCCAGCAGCTTAGGTCGCAGAGCGGATGGCTACACCTTC.